This TCR beta chain derives from a study of T-cell memory formation after mild COVID-19. As for the study in general: Largely donor-specific sequence clusters came from a couple of donors.

A single record per CDR3 protein comes from TCRdb applying MiXCR to the 5' RACE reads. The repertoire has approximately 150,000 distinct CDR3 sequences, roughly 14% of them found once; the top ten carry roughly 13%. This clonotype was counted only a few times. This clonotype was obtained from an adult woman who had mild COVID-19 (a few samples of this study predate the infection). Cell type and time point are not known. Sequencing input: PBMCs or a T cell subset sorted from them (not recorded which).

In nucleotides, the CDR3 is TGTGCCAGCAGTGAATCTAGCGGAAATACAGATACGCAGTATTTT. Protein product: CASSESSGNTDTQYF. The genes are TRBV25-1 and TRBJ2-3; TRBD2 matches at 7 bases. Germline lookup yields CDR1 MGHDK and CDR2 SYGVNS. The V and J ends lost 1 base and 3 bases, in that order; junction bases with no gene match: 4. The CDR3 spans 15 residues.